The TCR beta chain described here comes from a study of spatial heterogeneity in lung cancer. Whole-study context: The follow-up PBMC samples were sequenced whenever they were available. The median time to follow-up was about two years after resection.

V lost 7 bases to trimming and J lost 3 bases; unmatched junction nucleotides: 3. This CDR3 is built from 13 residues. Germline V gene sequence: CDR1 SNHLY, CDR2 FYNNEI. Every TCR cDNA molecule bore its own unique molecular identifier. TCRdb independently ran MiXCR on the 5' RACE reads; one entry per CDR3 protein. Here the sample spans over 85,000 distinct CDR3 sequences, 19% being singletons. Documented time point: blood at routine non-recurrence follow-up after resection. The chain links TRBV2 to TRBJ2-1; 7 positions match TRBD2. The sequencing here drew on PBMCs, taken at follow-up. This TCR derives from a male donor with early-stage non-small cell lung cancer. This CDR3 reads CASMAGVYNEQFF. CDR3 coding DNA: TGTGCCAGCATGGCGGGAGTCTACAATGAGCAGTTCTTC.